The rows below give T cell receptor beta chains drawn from one sample of a study of CD8+ T cells in alopecia areata. The assay was immunoSEQ multiplex PCR, and TCRdb's table has in-frame clones only and misses some. The data contain 95,000 to 100,000 clones, 60% to 65% of them singletons. The sequencing used CD8+ T cells sorted from blood, collected at week 4, from a patient treated with tofacitinib. The receptors derive from a human donor with alopecia areata. The CDR3 runs from the conserved cysteine through the conserved F or W. The D gene is left open where the match is weak. Rows may omit the clone size; those that give it use once, few, many or a size class.

j_gene,v_gene,abundance,d_gene,CDR3aa,CDR3nt
TRBJ2-3,TRBV9,.,.,CASSVASTDTQYF,TGTGCCAGCAGCGTAGCTTCCACAGATACGCAGTATTTT
TRBJ2-6,TRBV27,.,.,CASSLVQGIPGANVLTF,TGTGCCAGCAGTTTAGTACAGGGCATACCTGGGGCCAACGTCCTGACTTTC
TRBJ2-7,TRBV4-3,.,TRBD2,CASSLGTSGIYEQYF,TGCGCCAGCAGCCTAGGGACTAGCGGGATCTACGAGCAGTACTTC
TRBJ2-7,TRBV29-1,.,.,CSVEGGNYEQYF,TGCAGCGTTGAAGGGGGTAATTACGAGCAGTACTTC
TRBJ2-7,TRBV4-3,.,TRBD2,CASSQETSGHYEQYF,TGCGCCAGCAGCCAAGAAACTAGCGGCCACTACGAGCAGTACTTC
TRBJ2-6,TRBV28,.,.,CASSSTGSSGANVLTF,TGTGCCAGCAGTTCCACAGGGAGCTCTGGGGCCAACGTCCTGACTTTC
TRBJ1-5,TRBV27,.,.,CASSFSSNQPQHF,TGTGCCAGCAGTTTCTCCAGCAATCAGCCCCAGCATTTT
TRBJ2-2,TRBV7-2,.,TRBD2,CASSPGLAGGLAGELFF,TGTGCCAGCAGCCCGGGACTAGCGGGAGGGCTCGCCGGGGAGCTGTTTTTT
TRBJ2-6,TRBV27,.,TRBD1,CASRPGQGAFGANVLTF,TGTGCCAGCAGACCGGGACAGGGGGCTTTTGGGGCCAACGTCCTGACTTTC
TRBJ2-7,TRBV7-9,.,TRBD1,CASRPDRAYEQYF,TGTGCCAGCCGCCCGGACAGGGCATACGAGCAGTACTTC
TRBJ2-2,TRBV5-6,large,.,CASSLLILDTGELFF,TGTGCCAGCAGCTTGCTAATCCTGGACACCGGGGAGCTGTTTTTT
TRBJ2-3,TRBV10-3,.,.,CAISDRVEEFPDTQYF,TGTGCCATCAGTGACAGGGTTGAAGAATTTCCGGATACGCAGTATTTT
TRBJ1-1,TRBV7-6,.,.,CASSPDGGLNTEAFF,TGTGCCAGCAGCCCTGACGGCGGGCTGAACACTGAAGCTTTCTTT
TRBJ2-7,TRBV9,.,TRBD1,CASSLWDGTGVEQYF,TGTGCCAGCAGCCTTTGGGACGGGACAGGGGTCGAGCAGTACTTC
TRBJ2-3,TRBV11-2,.,TRBD1,CASSQMTGRGTDTQYF,TGTGCCAGCAGCCAAATGACAGGGAGAGGCACAGATACGCAGTATTTT
TRBJ2-1,TRBV20-1,.,.,CSARGTYEQFF,TGCAGTGCTAGAGGCACGTATGAGCAGTTCTTC
TRBJ2-2,TRBV19,.,.,CASSIVPTGELFF,TGTGCCAGTAGTATAGTCCCGACCGGGGAGCTGTTTTTT
TRBJ2-3,TRBV28,.,.,CASSSGLVTDTQYF,TGTGCCAGCAGTTCTGGGTTAGTCACAGATACGCAGTATTTT
TRBJ2-7,TRBV29-1,.,TRBD1,CSTSTGGYEQYF,TGCAGCACCAGCACAGGGGGCTACGAGCAGTACTTC
TRBJ2-6,TRBV4-3,.,.,CASSQVEGSGANVLTF,TGCGCCAGCAGCCAGGTGGAGGGGTCCGGGGCCAACGTCCTGACTTTC
TRBJ2-5,TRBV5-1,few,TRBD2,CASSETSGGAETQYF,TGCGCCAGCAGCGAGACTAGCGGGGGGGCTGAGACCCAGTACTTC
TRBJ2-1,TRBV27,many,TRBD2,CASSFSGEVYNEQFF,TGTGCCAGCAGTTTCAGCGGGGAAGTTTACAATGAGCAGTTCTTC
TRBJ2-7,TRBV7-2,.,.,CASSPTGYEQYF,TGTGCCAGCAGCCCGACAGGATACGAGCAGTACTTC
TRBJ2-7,TRBV6-1,once,.,CASSGYEQYF,TGTGCCAGCAGTGGCTACGAGCAGTACTTC
TRBJ2-5,TRBV28,.,.,CASSLRTLRETQYF,TGTGCCAGCAGTCTACGGACCCTCCGGGAGACCCAGTACTTC
TRBJ2-5,TRBV5-1,few,.,CASSLVGSGPLQETQYF,TGCGCCAGCAGCTTGGTGGGTAGCGGACCGCTTCAAGAGACCCAGTACTTC
TRBJ2-4,TRBV4-1,.,.,CASSQVWGAKNIQYF,TGCGCCAGCAGCCAAGTGTGGGGGGCCAAAAACATTCAGTACTTC
TRBJ2-3,TRBV7-9,few,TRBD2,CASRYPPPDAGGTDTQYF,TGTGCCAGCAGATACCCCCCACCTGATGCGGGGGGGACAGATACGCAGTATTTT
TRBJ1-2,TRBV29-1,.,.,CSVEVLGGGYTF,TGCAGCGTTGAAGTATTAGGAGGGGGCTACACCTTC
TRBJ1-1,TRBV28,few,.,CASRYTGSGTEAFF,TGTGCCAGCAGGTATACAGGGTCGGGCACTGAAGCTTTCTTT
TRBJ2-7,TRBV30,.,.,CAWRMDRDYEQYF,TGTGCCTGGAGAATGGACAGAGACTACGAGCAGTACTTC
TRBJ1-2,TRBV5-6,few,.,CASSLAGRRNNGYTF,TGTGCCAGCAGCTTGGCGGGACGGAGGAACAATGGCTACACCTTC
TRBJ1-1,TRBV30,.,.,CAWLVSGTEAFF,TGTGCCTGGCTAGTGAGCGGCACTGAAGCTTTCTTT
TRBJ1-2,TRBV29-1,few,.,CSVEGLWAAGGSGYTF,TGCAGCGTTGAAGGGTTGTGGGCCGCGGGGGGAAGTGGCTACACCTTC
TRBJ2-3,TRBV7-2,.,.,CASSLDELDPDFPDTQYF,TGTGCCAGCAGCTTAGATGAGTTAGATCCCGACTTCCCAGATACGCAGTATTTT
TRBJ2-1,TRBV13,.,.,CASSEPRRYEQFF,TGTGCCAGCAGCGAACCTCGAAGGTATGAGCAGTTCTTC
TRBJ2-1,TRBV6-6,.,.,CASRGDEQFF,TGTGCCAGCAGAGGCGATGAGCAGTTCTTC
TRBJ2-1,TRBV20-1,.,.,CSASGRSEQFF,TGCAGTGCTAGTGGGAGGAGTGAGCAGTTCTTC
TRBJ1-1,TRBV23-1,.,.,CASSRGDSRAGFF,TGCGCCAGCAGTCGGGGAGACTCAAGGGCCGGTTTCTTT
TRBJ1-2,TRBV30,.,.,CAWSAPGGPTNYGYTF,TGTGCCTGGAGTGCCCCCGGGGGGCCGACTAACTATGGCTACACCTTC
TRBJ1-2,TRBV7-9,.,.,CASSPEVRLNYGYTF,TGTGCCAGCAGCCCAGAAGTCAGGCTGAACTATGGCTACACCTTC
TRBJ2-2,TRBV7-2,.,.,CASSIRGNTGELFF,TGTGCCAGCAGCATCAGGGGTAACACCGGGGAGCTGTTTTTT
TRBJ2-7,TRBV6-5,.,.,CASSPITPPYEQYF,TGTGCCAGCAGTCCCATAACTCCTCCCTACGAGCAGTACTTC
TRBJ1-3,TRBV5-1,few,.,CARNETHSGNTIYF,TGCGCCAGAAACGAAACTCACTCTGGAAACACCATATATTTT
TRBJ1-5,TRBV23-1,.,.,CASSHPNQGTNQPQHF,TGCGCCAGCAGTCACCCAAATCAGGGGACTAATCAGCCCCAGCATTTT
TRBJ2-7,TRBV25-1,.,.,CASSLEGIFDEQYF,TGTGCCAGCAGTTTGGAGGGGATCTTTGACGAGCAGTACTTC
TRBJ2-1,TRBV2,few,.,CASSEATGPSYNEQFF,TGTGCCAGCAGTGAAGCTACAGGACCCTCCTACAATGAGCAGTTCTTC
TRBJ1-4,TRBV13,.,.,CASSISDEKLFF,TGTGCCAGCAGCATATCGGATGAAAAACTGTTTTTT
TRBJ2-1,TRBV4-1,.,TRBD1,CASSPKAGTGGDEQFF,TGCGCCAGCAGCCCCAAAGCCGGGACAGGGGGCGATGAGCAGTTCTTC
TRBJ1-1,TRBV27,.,TRBD1,CATGQGRWNTEAFF,TGTGCCACAGGACAGGGAAGGTGGAACACTGAAGCTTTCTTT
TRBJ2-7,TRBV13,.,.,CASSLEGPSYEQYF,TGTGCCAGCAGCCTGGAGGGACCCTCCTACGAGCAGTACTTC
TRBJ1-2,TRBV7-9,.,.,CAWAGYERGVYGYTF,TGTGCCTGGGCAGGGTATGAGCGAGGGGTCTATGGCTACACCTTC
TRBJ2-5,TRBV6-1,few,.,CASSLGAGIRETQYF,TGTGCCAGCAGTCTGGGGGCAGGGATTAGAGAGACCCAGTACTTC
TRBJ1-5,TRBV27,.,.,CASSFYGNNQPQHF,TGTGCCAGCAGTTTCTACGGAAACAATCAGCCCCAGCATTTT
TRBJ2-7,TRBV6-6,few,.,CASSSGEGINEQYF,TGTGCCAGCAGTTCAGGGGAGGGTATCAACGAGCAGTACTTC